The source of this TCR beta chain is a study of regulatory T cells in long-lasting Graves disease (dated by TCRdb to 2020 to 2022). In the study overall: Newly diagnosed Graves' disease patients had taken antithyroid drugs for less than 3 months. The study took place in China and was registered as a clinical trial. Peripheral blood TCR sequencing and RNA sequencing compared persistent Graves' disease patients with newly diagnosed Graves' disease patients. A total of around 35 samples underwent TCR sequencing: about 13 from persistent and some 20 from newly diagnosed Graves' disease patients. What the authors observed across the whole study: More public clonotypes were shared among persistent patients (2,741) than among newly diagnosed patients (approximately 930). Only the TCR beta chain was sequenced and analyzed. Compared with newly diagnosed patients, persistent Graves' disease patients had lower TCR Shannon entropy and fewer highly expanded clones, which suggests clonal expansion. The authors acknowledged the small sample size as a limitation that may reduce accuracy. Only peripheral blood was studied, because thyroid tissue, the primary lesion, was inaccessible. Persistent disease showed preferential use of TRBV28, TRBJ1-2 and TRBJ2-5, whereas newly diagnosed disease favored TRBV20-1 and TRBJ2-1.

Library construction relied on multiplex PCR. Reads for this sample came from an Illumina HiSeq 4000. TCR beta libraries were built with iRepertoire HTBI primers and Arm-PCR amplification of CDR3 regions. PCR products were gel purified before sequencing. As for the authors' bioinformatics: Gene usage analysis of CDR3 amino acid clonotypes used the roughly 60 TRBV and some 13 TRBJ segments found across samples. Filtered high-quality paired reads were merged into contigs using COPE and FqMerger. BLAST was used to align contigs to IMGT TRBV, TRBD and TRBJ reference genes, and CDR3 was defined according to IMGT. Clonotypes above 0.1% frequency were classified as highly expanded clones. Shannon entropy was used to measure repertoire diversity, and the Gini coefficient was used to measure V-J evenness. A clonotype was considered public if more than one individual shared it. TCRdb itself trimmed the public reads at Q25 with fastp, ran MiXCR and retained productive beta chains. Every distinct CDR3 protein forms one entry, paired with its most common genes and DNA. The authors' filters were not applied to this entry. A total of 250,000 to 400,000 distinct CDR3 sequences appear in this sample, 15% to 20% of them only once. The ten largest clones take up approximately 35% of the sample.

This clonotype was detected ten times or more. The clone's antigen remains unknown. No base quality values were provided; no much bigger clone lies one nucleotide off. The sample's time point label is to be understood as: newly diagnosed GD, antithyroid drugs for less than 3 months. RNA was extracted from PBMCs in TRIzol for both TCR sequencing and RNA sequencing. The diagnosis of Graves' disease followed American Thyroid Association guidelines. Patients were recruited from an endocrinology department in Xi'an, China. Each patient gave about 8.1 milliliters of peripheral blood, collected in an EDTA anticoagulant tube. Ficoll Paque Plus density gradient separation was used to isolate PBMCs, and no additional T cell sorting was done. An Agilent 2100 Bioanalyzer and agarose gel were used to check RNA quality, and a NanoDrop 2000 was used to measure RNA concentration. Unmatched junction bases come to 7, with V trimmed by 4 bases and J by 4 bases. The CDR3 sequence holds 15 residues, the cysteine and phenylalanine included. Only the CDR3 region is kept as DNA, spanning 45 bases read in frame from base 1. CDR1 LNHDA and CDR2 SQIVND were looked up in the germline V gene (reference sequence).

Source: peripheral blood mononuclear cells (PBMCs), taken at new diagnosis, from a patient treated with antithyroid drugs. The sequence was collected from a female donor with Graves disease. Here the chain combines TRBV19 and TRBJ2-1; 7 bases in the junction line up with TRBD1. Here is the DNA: TGTGCCAGTAGTAAAGGGACAGAGAGATACAATGAGCAGTTCTTC. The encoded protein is CASSKGTERYNEQFF.